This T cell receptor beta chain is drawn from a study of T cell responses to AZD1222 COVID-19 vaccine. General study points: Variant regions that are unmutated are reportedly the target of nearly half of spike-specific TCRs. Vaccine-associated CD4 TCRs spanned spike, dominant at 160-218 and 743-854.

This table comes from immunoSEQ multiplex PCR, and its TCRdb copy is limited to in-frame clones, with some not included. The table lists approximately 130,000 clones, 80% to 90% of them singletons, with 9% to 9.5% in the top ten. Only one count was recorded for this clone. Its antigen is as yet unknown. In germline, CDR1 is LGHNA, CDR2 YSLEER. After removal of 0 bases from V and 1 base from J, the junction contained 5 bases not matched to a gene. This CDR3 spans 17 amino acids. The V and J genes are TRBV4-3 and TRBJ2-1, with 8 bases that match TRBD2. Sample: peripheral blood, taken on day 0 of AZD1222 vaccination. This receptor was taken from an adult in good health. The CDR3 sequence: CASSQEGSGMSYNEQFF. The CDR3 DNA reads TGCGCCAGCAGCCAAGAGGGTAGCGGGATGTCCTACAATGAGCAGTTCTTC.